This is a list of T cell receptor beta chains from one sample in a study of blood T cells in healthy people across ages. TCRdb re-derived calls from the 5' RACE reads in MiXCR, one entry per CDR3 protein. The profile shows about 780,000 distinct CDR3 sequences, about 46% of them singletons. Sequencing was done on a sample of blood. These receptor sequences come from a man at least 80 years old in good health. The CDR3 runs from the conserved cysteine through the conserved F or W. The order of the fields is D gene, V gene, CDR3 length, clone size, J gene, CDR3 DNA, CDR3 protein. A D gene is named only where the DNA matches it firmly. For some rows the clone size is stated as once, few or many, or as a class when expanded; others skip it.

TRBD2,TRBV20-1,14,.,TRBJ2-5,TGCAGTGCTAGGTCCGGCGGGGGAACTGAGACCCAGTACTTC,CSARSGGGTETQYF
.,TRBV20-1,20,few,TRBJ2-3,TGCAGTGCTAGAGTTTTCCAAGGTGAATTACAGGGTGGAATTCCAGATACGCAGTATTTT,CSARVFQGELQGGIPDTQYF
TRBD2,TRBV11-2,17,.,TRBJ2-1,TGTGCCAGCAGCTTAGATCGGGGTAGCGGGACCTACAATGAGCAGTTCTTC,CASSLDRGSGTYNEQFF
.,TRBV28,13,.,TRBJ1-5,TGTGCCAGCAGTGTAGAAGGGCAACAGCCCCAGCATTTT,CASSVEGQQPQHF
.,TRBV24-1,14,few,TRBJ2-7,TGTGCCACCAGTGATAGGAGCGCTTCCTACGAGCAGTACTTC,CATSDRSASYEQYF
.,TRBV14,14,.,TRBJ2-7,TGTGCCAGCAGCCAAGATGGGATAGCCTACGAGCAGTACTTC,CASSQDGIAYEQYF
TRBD1,TRBV29-1,17,.,TRBJ2-7,TGCAGCGTCATCGCGTCCCGGGACAGGGGGGGCATCTACGAGCAGTACTTC,CSVIASRDRGGIYEQYF
.,TRBV7-2,16,.,TRBJ1-5,TGTGCCAGCAGCTTAGCTGCAGCTAATAGCAATCAGCCCCAGCATTTT,CASSLAAANSNQPQHF
.,TRBV3-1,17,few,TRBJ2-6,TGTGCCAGCAGGAAGAGGGGTGAGGGCTCTGGGGCCAACGTCCTGACTTTC,CASRKRGEGSGANVLTF
TRBD2,TRBV5-1,16,.,TRBJ2-5,TGCGCCAGCAGCTTCGGTCCTAGCGGGGGGAAAGAGACCCAGTACTTC,CASSFGPSGGKETQYF
TRBD1,TRBV5-1,14,many,TRBJ2-5,TGCGCCAGCAGCCGGACAGGGAACCAAGAGACCCAGTACTTC,CASSRTGNQETQYF
.,TRBV4-1,16,.,TRBJ1-1,TGCGCCAGCAGCCAAGGGGTACGGGGGCTAAACACTGAAGCTTTCTTT,CASSQGVRGLNTEAFF
.,TRBV10-3,16,.,TRBJ2-6,TGTGCCATCGCAAAGGACGGGGGAATCGGGGCCAACGTCCTGACTTTC,CAIAKDGGIGANVLTF
.,TRBV7-3,15,.,TRBJ2-3,TGTGCCAGCAGCTCGAATAAGGGGGAGACAGATACGCAGTATTTT,CASSSNKGETDTQYF
.,TRBV6-2/TRBV6-3,15,.,TRBJ2-3,TGTGCCAGCAGTCTTCGCAGCGGAGAAGGAAATACGCAGTATTTT,CASSLRSGEGNTQYF
TRBD1,TRBV28,15,.,TRBJ1-2,TGTGCCAGCGGGCGGAGCGGACAGGGGATCTATGGCTACACCTTC,CASGRSGQGIYGYTF
TRBD1,TRBV20-1,16,many,TRBJ2-7,TGCAGTGCTAGAGACGCACAGGGGACCACCGCCTACGAGCAGTACTTC,CSARDAQGTTAYEQYF
.,TRBV25-1,13,.,TRBJ2-1,TGTGCCAGCAGTGACTCGTACCGGCCCAGGCAGTTCTTC,CASSDSYRPRQFF
.,TRBV4-2,14,.,TRBJ2-7,TGTGCCAGCAGCCAAGAGACCCTAATACGTGAGCAGTACTTC,CASSQETLIREQYF
.,TRBV19,11,.,TRBJ2-5,TGTGCCAGTAGGTTCCAAGAGACCCAGTACTTC,CASRFQETQYF
.,TRBV13,14,.,TRBJ1-2,TGTGCCAGCAGCCCGATGAGGGAAAACTATGGCTACACCTTC,CASSPMRENYGYTF
.,TRBV11-2,15,.,TRBJ2-7,TGTGCCAGCAGCCCAAGTCTGTCTAGGGGCAATGAGCAGTACTTC,CASSPSLSRGNEQYF
.,TRBV29-1,11,.,TRBJ2-5,TGCAGCGGCGCGTGGTTGGAGACCCAGTACTTC,CSGAWLETQYF
.,TRBV9,15,many,TRBJ2-3,TGTGCCAGCAGCGTTAGCGGACAGAGGGAAGATACGCAGTATTTT,CASSVSGQREDTQYF
.,TRBV20-1,14,few,TRBJ2-3,TGCAGTGCTGGCGGAATAATCGCCACAGATACGCAGTATTTT,CSAGGIIATDTQYF
TRBD2,TRBV20-1,14,few,TRBJ2-5,TGCAGTGCCGGACTAGCGGGCCGTCGGGAGACCCAGTACTTC,CSAGLAGRRETQYF
.,TRBV7-2,14,.,TRBJ2-3,TGTGCCAGCAGCCCATCCGACACGGTGGGTACGCAGTATTTT,CASSPSDTVGTQYF
TRBD2,TRBV7-8,16,.,TRBJ2-5,TGTGCCAGCAGCTTACGCCGGGGGACTAACCAAGAGACCCAGTACTTC,CASSLRRGTNQETQYF
TRBD2,TRBV20-1,12,once,TRBJ2-2,TGCAGTGCTAAAACTAGCGGGATGGGGCTGTTTTTT,CSAKTSGMGLFF
.,TRBV28,14,many,TRBJ2-3,TGTGCCACCCCTCGGCCTACTAGGGGAGATACGCAGTATTTT,CATPRPTRGDTQYF
TRBD2,TRBV10-3,18,.,TRBJ2-1,TGTGCCATCAGTGAGTCCTTTAGCGGGAGGGCCAAAAGTAATGAGCAGTTCTTC,CAISESFSGRAKSNEQFF
TRBD2,TRBV5-6,20,few,TRBJ2-4,TGTGCCAGCAGCTTGGGGGGACTAGCGGGAGGGGACGCCAAAAAAAACATTCAGTACTTC,CASSLGGLAGGDAKKNIQYF
TRBD1,TRBV20-1,13,few,TRBJ2-5,TGCAGTGCTATTGACAGGGCCCCGTCGACCCAGTACTTC,CSAIDRAPSTQYF
.,TRBV20-1,14,.,TRBJ2-5,TGCAGTGCTAGGGCCCGGGACCGCCCAGAGACCCAGTACTTC,CSARARDRPETQYF
.,TRBV6-2/TRBV6-3,12,few,TRBJ2-7,TGTGCCAGCAGCCCTGACAGGATAGGGCAGTACTTC,CASSPDRIGQYF
.,TRBV12-3/TRBV12-4,15,many,TRBJ1-1,TGTGCCAGCAGTTTAGACCCCCGGGCTAACACTGAAGCTTTCTTT,CASSLDPRANTEAFF
.,TRBV10-3,15,.,TRBJ2-3,TGTGCCATCAGGGCGGGTACAGGGGAGGCAGATACGCAGTATTTT,CAIRAGTGEADTQYF
.,TRBV2,12,.,TRBJ1-5,TGTGCCAGCGGTTATAGCAATCAGCCCCAGCATTTT,CASGYSNQPQHF
.,TRBV27,14,many,TRBJ2-3,TGTGCCAGCAGTTTACGGCTAGCTGCAGATACGCAGTATTTT,CASSLRLAADTQYF
.,TRBV2,12,.,TRBJ2-3,TGTGCCAGCAGTGAGCAGGCAGATACGCAGTATTTT,CASSEQADTQYF
TRBD1,TRBV7-9,15,few,TRBJ1-3,TGTGCCAGCAGCTCCGACAGGGACTCTGGAAACACCATATATTTT,CASSSDRDSGNTIYF
TRBD1,TRBV20-1,15,.,TRBJ2-2,TGCAGTGCTAGCACAGGGGGCTCGAACACCGGGGAGCTGTTTTTT,CSASTGGSNTGELFF
.,TRBV24-1,12,many,TRBJ2-1,TGTGCCACCAGTGATCAGAACAATGAGCAGTTCTTC,CATSDQNNEQFF
.,TRBV7-3,17,few,TRBJ2-3,TGTGCCAGCAGCTCCGCCGATCTAGCGTTTGACACAGATACGCAGTATTTT,CASSSADLAFDTDTQYF
.,TRBV2,11,few,TRBJ2-5,TGTGCCAGCAGTGTCCAAGAGACCCAGTACTTC,CASSVQETQYF
.,TRBV28,15,.,TRBJ1-6,TGTGCCAGCAGTTTACCCAGCTCCTATAATTCACCCCTCCACTTT,CASSLPSSYNSPLHF
.,TRBV6-1,14,.,TRBJ1-4,TGTGCCAGCAGGAGCTGGGCAGGGGAGGAAAAACTGTTTTTT,CASRSWAGEEKLFF
.,TRBV10-2,14,.,TRBJ1-5,TGCGCCAGCGGGTCAACCTATAGCAATCAGCCCCAGCATTTT,CASGSTYSNQPQHF
TRBD1,TRBV12-3/TRBV12-4,15,few,TRBJ2-5,TGTGCCAGCAGTTTAGTCAGGACAGGTGGCGAGACCCAGTACTTC,CASSLVRTGGETQYF
.,TRBV7-9,16,.,TRBJ1-1,TGTGCCAGCAGCTTAGCGCATAACAGGGTTGTCACTGAAGCTTTCTTT,CASSLAHNRVVTEAFF
TRBD1,TRBV7-8,17,many,TRBJ2-5,TGTGCCAGCAGCTTAGTGGTCAGGGGGCTGAGACAAGAGACCCAGTACTTC,CASSLVVRGLRQETQYF
.,TRBV12-3/TRBV12-4,14,.,TRBJ1-1,TGTGCCAGCAGTGTGGGACCGGGGGGGACTGAAGCTTTCTTT,CASSVGPGGTEAFF
TRBD2,TRBV6-1,14,.,TRBJ2-7,TGTGCCAGCAGTCAAGCGGGAGCCGGGGTGAAGCAGTACTTC,CASSQAGAGVKQYF